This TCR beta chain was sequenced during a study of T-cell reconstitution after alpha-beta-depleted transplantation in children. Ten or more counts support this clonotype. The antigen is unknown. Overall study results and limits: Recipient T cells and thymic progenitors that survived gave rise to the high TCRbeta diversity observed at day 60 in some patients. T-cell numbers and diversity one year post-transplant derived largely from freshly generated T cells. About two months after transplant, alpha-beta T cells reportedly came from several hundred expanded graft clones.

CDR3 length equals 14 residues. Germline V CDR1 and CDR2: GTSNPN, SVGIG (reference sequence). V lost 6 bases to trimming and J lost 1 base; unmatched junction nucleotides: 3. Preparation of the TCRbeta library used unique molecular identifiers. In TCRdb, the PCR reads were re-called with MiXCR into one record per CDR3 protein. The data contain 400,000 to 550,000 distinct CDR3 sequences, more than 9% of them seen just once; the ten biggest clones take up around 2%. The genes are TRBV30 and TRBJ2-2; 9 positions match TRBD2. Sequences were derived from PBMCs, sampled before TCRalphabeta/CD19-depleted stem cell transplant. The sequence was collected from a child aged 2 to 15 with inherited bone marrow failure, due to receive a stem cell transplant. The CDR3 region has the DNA TGTGCCTGTCGACTAGCGGAGAACACCGGGGAGCTGTTTTTT. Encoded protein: CACRLAENTGELFF.